A single TCR beta chain is shown here with its context. Original processing notes: Amplification of reference gene primers was used by the study to estimate nucleated cell counts. The protocol was immunoSEQ multiplex PCR, while the TCRdb copy is restricted to in-frame clones and leaves out a portion. V, J and clone size were drawn from that table, and D and trimming were deduced from the DNA. The table has 250,000 or so clones, 70% to 85% seen once. This CDR3 is built from 13 residues. CDR1 is SGHRS, CDR2 YFSETQ, per germline. V gave up 0 bases and J gave up 3 bases, with 6 bases separating them. The sample belongs to a study of blood T cell repertoires in COVID-19. Looking at the study overall: The United States, Italy and Spain supplied acute and convalescent COVID-19 samples.

The sample consisted of peripheral blood. This sequence originates from a man aged 40-50 years who had recovered from COVID-19. The gene calls are TRBV5-1 and TRBJ2-5; D is uncertain. The CDR3 DNA reads as TGCGCCAGCAGCTTGGCCTCGGAAGAGACCCAGTACTTC. This encodes CASSLASEETQYF.